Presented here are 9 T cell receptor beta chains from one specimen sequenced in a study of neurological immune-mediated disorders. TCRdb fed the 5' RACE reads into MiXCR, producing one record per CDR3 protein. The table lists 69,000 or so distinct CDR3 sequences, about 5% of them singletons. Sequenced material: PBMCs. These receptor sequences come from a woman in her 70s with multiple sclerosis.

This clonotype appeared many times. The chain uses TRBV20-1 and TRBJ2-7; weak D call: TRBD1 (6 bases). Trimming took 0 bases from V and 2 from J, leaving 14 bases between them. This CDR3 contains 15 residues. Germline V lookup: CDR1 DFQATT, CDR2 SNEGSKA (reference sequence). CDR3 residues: CSARESAGDTYEQYF. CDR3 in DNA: TGCAGTGCTAGAGAGTCCGCCGGGGACACCTACGAGCAGTACTTC.

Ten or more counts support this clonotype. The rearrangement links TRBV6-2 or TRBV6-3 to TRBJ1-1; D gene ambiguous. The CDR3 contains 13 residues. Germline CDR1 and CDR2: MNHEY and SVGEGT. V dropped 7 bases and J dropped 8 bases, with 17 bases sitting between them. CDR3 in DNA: TGTGCCAGCATCAAATCCGGACGGTACGAAGCTTTCTTT. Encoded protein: CASIKSGRYEAFF.

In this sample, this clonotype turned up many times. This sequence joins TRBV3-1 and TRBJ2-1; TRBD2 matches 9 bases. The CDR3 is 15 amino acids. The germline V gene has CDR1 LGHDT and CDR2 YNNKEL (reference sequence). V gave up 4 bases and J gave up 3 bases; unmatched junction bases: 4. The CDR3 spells CASSPTSGYYNEQFF. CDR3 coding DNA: TGTGCCAGCAGCCCCACTAGCGGGTACTACAATGAGCAGTTCTTC.

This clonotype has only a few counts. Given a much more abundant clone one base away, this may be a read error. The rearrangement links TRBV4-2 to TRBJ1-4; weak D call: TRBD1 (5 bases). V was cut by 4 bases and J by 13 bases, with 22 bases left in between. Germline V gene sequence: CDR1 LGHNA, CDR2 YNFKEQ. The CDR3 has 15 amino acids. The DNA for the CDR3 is TGTGCCAGCAGCCGCGCAATTGGGACGGAGAAAACACTGTTTTTT. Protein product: CASSRAIGTEKTLFF.

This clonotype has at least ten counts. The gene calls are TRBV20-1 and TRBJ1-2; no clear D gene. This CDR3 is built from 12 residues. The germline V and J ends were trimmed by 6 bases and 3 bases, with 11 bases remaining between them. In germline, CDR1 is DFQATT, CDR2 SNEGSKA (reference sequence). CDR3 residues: CSAPNNYYGYTF. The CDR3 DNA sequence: TGCAGTGCCCCGAACAACTACTATGGCTACACCTTC.

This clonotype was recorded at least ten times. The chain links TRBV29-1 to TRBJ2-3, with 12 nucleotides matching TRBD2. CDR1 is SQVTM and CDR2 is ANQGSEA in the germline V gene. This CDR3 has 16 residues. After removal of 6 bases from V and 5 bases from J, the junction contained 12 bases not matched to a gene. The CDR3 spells CSVNGLAGRQIDTQYF. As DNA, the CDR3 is TGCAGCGTCAACGGACTAGCGGGGAGACAAATAGATACGCAGTATTTT.

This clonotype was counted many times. The CDR3 loop is CASSLDGSASTGELFF. CDR3 DNA sequence: TGCGCCAGCAGCTTGGACGGGAGTGCGAGCACCGGGGAGCTGTTTTTT. V gene TRBV5-1 combines with J gene TRBJ2-2, with D maybe TRBD2 (6 bases). CDR3 size: 16 residues. V lost 0 bases and J 4 bases, leaving 13 bases between the germline ends. In germline, CDR1 is SGHRS, CDR2 YFSETQ.

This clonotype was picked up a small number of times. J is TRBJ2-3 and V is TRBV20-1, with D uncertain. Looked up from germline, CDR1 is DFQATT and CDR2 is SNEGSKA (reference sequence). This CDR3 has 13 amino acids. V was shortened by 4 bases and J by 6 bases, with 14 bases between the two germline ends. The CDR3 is CSATRPIGDTQYF. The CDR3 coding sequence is TGCAGTGCTACGCGGCCCATCGGGGATACGCAGTATTTT.

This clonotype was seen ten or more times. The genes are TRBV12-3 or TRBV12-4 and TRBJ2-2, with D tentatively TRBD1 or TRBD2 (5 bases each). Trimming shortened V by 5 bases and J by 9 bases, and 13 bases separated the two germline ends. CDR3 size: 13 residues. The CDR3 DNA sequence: TGTGCCAGCAGTACCGGGGCCCTTAGGGAGCTGTTTTTT. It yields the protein CASSTGALRELFF.